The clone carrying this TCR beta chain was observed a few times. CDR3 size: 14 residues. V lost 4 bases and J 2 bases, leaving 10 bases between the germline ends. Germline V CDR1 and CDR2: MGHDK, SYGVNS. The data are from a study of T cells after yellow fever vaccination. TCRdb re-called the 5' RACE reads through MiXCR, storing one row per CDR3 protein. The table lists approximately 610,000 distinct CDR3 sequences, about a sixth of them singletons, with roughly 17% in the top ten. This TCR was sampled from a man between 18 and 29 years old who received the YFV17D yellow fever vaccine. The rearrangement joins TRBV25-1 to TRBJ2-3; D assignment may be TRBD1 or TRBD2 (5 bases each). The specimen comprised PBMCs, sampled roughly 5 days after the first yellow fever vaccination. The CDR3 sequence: CASSVRGPTDTQYF. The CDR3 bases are TGTGCCAGCAGTGTCCGGGGACCCACAGATACGCAGTATTTT.